The rows below give T cell receptor beta chains drawn from one sample of a study of cytomegalovirus exposure and HLA in healthy donors. TCRdb's table, derived via immunoSEQ multiplex PCR, lists solely in-frame clones and lacks some. The table has around 100,000 clones, around 68% seen once. The sample consisted of PBMCs. Every receptor here comes from a human donor in good health. The CDR3 runs from the conserved cysteine through the conserved F or W. A D gene is named only where the DNA matches it firmly. For some rows the clone size is stated as once, few or many, or as a class when expanded; others skip it.

TRBJ2-3	-	TRBV7-2	-	CASSSQSGDGADTQYF	TGTGCCAGCAGCTCCCAGTCGGGAGATGGGGCAGATACGCAGTATTTT
TRBJ2-7	-	TRBV28	-	CASSSERVYEQYF	TGTGCCAGCAGTTCGGAACGGGTCTACGAGCAGTACTTC
TRBJ2-3	few	TRBV25-1	TRBD2	CASSGEREGDTQYF	TGTGCCAGCAGTGGGGAGCGGGAAGGCGATACGCAGTATTTT
TRBJ1-1	-	TRBV7-2	-	CASSLLGANTEAFF	TGTGCCAGCAGCTTGTTGGGGGCGAACACTGAAGCTTTCTTC
TRBJ2-5	-	TRBV4-1	TRBD2	CASSQVGATSGSLGTQYF	TGCGCCAGCAGCCAAGTCGGGGCGACTAGCGGGAGTCTAGGGACCCAGTACTTC
TRBJ2-3	-	TRBV12-5	TRBD2	CASGLVLAGGPKHTDTQYF	TGTGCTAGTGGTTTGGTACTAGCGGGAGGGCCGAAGCACACAGATACGCAGTATTTT
TRBJ2-7	-	TRBV5-4	TRBD1	CVWTRGDRGYEQYF	TGTGTCTGGACTCGGGGGGACAGGGGCTACGAGCAGTACTTC
TRBJ2-2	-	TRBV5-1	-	CASSLTPWSGKNTGELFF	TGCGCCAGCAGCTTGACTCCCTGGAGCGGAAAGAACACCGGGGAGCTGTTTTTT
TRBJ2-2	few	TRBV11-2	TRBD2	CASSRRLAGGGGELFF	TGTGCCAGCAGCCGCAGACTAGCGGGAGGGGGCGGGGAGCTGTTTTTT
TRBJ2-7	-	TRBV7-9	-	CSSTSGPYEQYF	TGTTCCAGCACCTCAGGGCCCTACGAGCAGTACTTC
TRBJ2-7	few	TRBV27	TRBD2	CASRLAGERYEQYF	TGTGCCAGCAGACTAGCGGGGGAGAGGTACGAGCAGTACTTC
TRBJ2-7	few	TRBV30	-	CACNGLNYEQYF	TGTGCCTGTAACGGACTGAACTACGAGCAGTACTTC
TRBJ2-3	few	TRBV29-1	-	CSVEGRTDTQYF	TGCAGCGTTGAAGGGCGCACAGATACGCAGTATTTT
TRBJ2-2	-	TRBV10-1	TRBD1	CASSEYRDRVGTGELFF	TGCGCCAGCAGTGAGTACCGGGACAGGGTGGGAACCGGGGAGCTGTTTTTT
TRBJ2-1	-	TRBV6-1	-	CASSEGVATYNEQFF	TGTGCCAGCAGTGAAGGAGTAGCCACCTACAATGAGCAGTTCTTC
TRBJ2-2	few	TRBV5-1	TRBD2	CASSGAGTSGPQGAGELFF	TGCGCCAGCAGCGGAGCCGGGACTAGCGGCCCCCAAGGCGCCGGGGAGCTGTTTTTT
TRBJ2-1	once	TRBV18	TRBD1	CASSPPDRGNEQFF	TGTGCCAGCTCACCGCCGGACAGGGGAAATGAGCAGTTCTTC
TRBJ2-3	-	TRBV7-3	-	CASSLTGPTDTQYF	TGTGCCAGCAGCTTGACAGGACCCACAGATACGCAGTATTTT
TRBJ2-4	-	TRBV15	-	CATSNVRSLAKNIQYF	TGTGCCACCAGCAACGTGAGAAGTTTAGCCAAAAACATTCAGTACTTC
TRBJ1-2	few	TRBV6-6	-	CASSTQRQAIIYGYTF	TGTGCCAGCAGTACACAGCGACAGGCCATTATCTATGGCTACACCTTC
TRBJ1-4	-	TRBV7-2	-	CASSWEGSGEKLFF	TGTGCCAGCAGCTGGGAGGGGTCGGGTGAAAAACTGTTTTTT
TRBJ2-7	few	TRBV5-4	-	CASSLEGGLAESYEQYF	TGTGCCAGCAGCTTGGAGGGGGGGCTAGCGGAATCCTACGAGCAGTACTTC
TRBJ1-3	-	TRBV7-2	-	CASSLVAGVGNTIYF	TGTGCCAGCAGCTTAGTGGCAGGGGTTGGAAACACCATATATTTT
TRBJ2-2	few	TRBV19	TRBD1	CASRDRTIPTTGELFF	TGTGCCAGCCGGGACAGGACCATACCCACCACCGGGGAGCTGTTTTTT
TRBJ1-5	-	TRBV28	-	CASRQGLRSNQPQHF	TGTGCCAGCAGACAGGGACTAAGGAGCAATCAGCCCCAGCATTTT
TRBJ2-6	few	TRBV7-2	-	CASSAFRGPGSGANVLTF	TGTGCCAGCAGCGCTTTCAGGGGCCCCGGGTCTGGGGCCAACGTCCTGACTTTC
TRBJ2-1	few	TRBV7-3	TRBD2	CASSLGTSRINEQFF	TGTGCCAGCAGCTTGGGGACTAGCCGCATCAATGAGCAGTTCTTC
TRBJ2-7	-	TRBV19	TRBD1	CASSVDQGARAYEQYF	TGTGCCAGTAGTGTCGACCAGGGGGCGCGTGCTTACGAGCAGTACTTC
TRBJ1-1	-	TRBV7-9	-	CASSFGGGPEAFF	TGTGCCAGCAGCTTCGGGGGTGGCCCTGAAGCTTTCTTT